These T cell receptor beta chains were read from a single sample in a study of OX40 agonist ivuxolimab in advanced cancers. This table comes from immunoSEQ multiplex PCR, and its TCRdb copy is limited to in-frame clones, with some not included. Found here are about 89,000 clones, around 83% of them singletons; the top ten hold approximately 6.5%. This specimen consisted of CD4+ or CD8+ T cells sorted from blood, obtained in a trial of the OX40 agonist ivuxolimab. The receptors come from an adult with an advanced solid tumor such as melanoma, head and neck, liver or kidney cancer. Both conserved end residues are part of each CDR3. The order of the fields is D gene, clone size, V gene, J gene, CDR3 protein, CDR3 DNA. The D gene is left open where the match is weak. A row's size may be missing; if present it is once, few, many or a size class.

TRBD1,NA,TRBV18,TRBJ1-1,CASGQGSTEAFF,TGTGCCAGCGGACAGGGGAGCACTGAAGCTTTCTTT
NA,NA,TRBV30,TRBJ1-5,CAWSGGVRQPQHF,TGTGCCTGGAGTGGGGGTGTCCGTCAGCCCCAGCATTTT
TRBD2,NA,TRBV6-1,TRBJ2-3,CASGSGRDTDTQYF,TGTGCCAGCGGGAGCGGGAGGGACACAGATACGCAGTATTTT
TRBD2,once,TRBV5-1,TRBJ2-7,CASSLELAGVYEQYF,TGCGCCAGCAGCTTGGAACTAGCGGGCGTCTACGAGCAGTACTTC
NA,NA,TRBV5-6,TRBJ2-5,CASTVARMETQYF,TGTGCCAGCACCGTAGCCAGGATGGAGACCCAGTACTTC
NA,once,TRBV15,TRBJ1-1,CATSDGRGTEAFF,TGTGCCACCAGCGACGGGAGAGGCACTGAAGCTTTCTTT
TRBD1,NA,TRBV30,TRBJ1-5,CAWSATGGEQPQHF,TGTGCCTGGAGTGCCACAGGGGGAGAACAGCCCCAGCATTTT
NA,NA,TRBV19,TRBJ1-4,CASSILAEKLFF,TGTGCCAGTAGTATACTGGCTGAAAAACTGTTTTTT
TRBD1,NA,TRBV27,TRBJ2-7,CASSISPGQGFSYEQYF,TGTGCCAGCAGTATCTCTCCGGGACAGGGGTTCTCCTACGAGCAGTACTTC
TRBD1,NA,TRBV28,TRBJ1-5,CASSFAGGSNQPQHF,TGTGCCAGCAGTTTTGCAGGGGGCTCCAATCAGCCCCAGCATTTT
NA,NA,TRBV29-1,TRBJ1-4,CIVVGASEKLFF,TGCATCGTCGTTGGCGCCAGCGAAAAACTGTTTTTT
NA,NA,TRBV7-9,TRBJ2-7,CASSLYYEQYF,TGTGCCAGCAGCTTATACTACGAGCAGTACTTC
TRBD1,NA,TRBV23-1,TRBJ1-2,CASSQSGRGGYGYTF,TGCGCCAGCAGTCAATCGGGCAGGGGGGGATATGGCTACACCTTC